This T cell receptor (beta chain) was sequenced in a study of regulatory T cells in long-lasting Graves disease. Germline-derived CDR1 and CDR2 are GTSNPN and SVGIG (reference sequence). The CDR3 has 16 amino acids. J lost 6 bases, V lost 1 base, and 10 bases had no gene match. Time point specified: newly diagnosed GD, antithyroid drugs for less than 3 months. Isolated PBMC RNA provided the starting material for the TCR library. CDR3-region Arm-PCR and iRepertoire HTBI primers produced the TCR beta libraries. TCRdb passed the multiplex PCR reads through MiXCR, listing each CDR3 protein once. The sample carries roughly 430,000 distinct CDR3 sequences, less than 20% recorded once. This clonotype was counted at least ten times. These data were also reused for a study on T cells in Graves' hyperthyroidism and ophthalmopathy.

The specimen comprised peripheral blood mononuclear cells (PBMCs), sampled at new diagnosis, from a patient treated with antithyroid drugs. The TCR originated in a woman aged 25-40 years with Graves disease. This chain links TRBV30 with TRBJ2-1, with TRBD2 matching over 9 bases. The CDR3 sequence is CAWSAGGGRVSNEQFF. The CDR3 DNA sequence: TGTGCCTGGAGTGCCGGTGGCGGGAGGGTCTCCAATGAGCAGTTCTTC.